The source of this T cell receptor beta chain is a study of metastatic and nonmetastatic thyroid tumors. Looking at the study overall: Repertoires from blood and tumor or nodule tissue of malignant and benign thyroid patients were compared. Whole-study findings and limits: As reported, TCR beta diversity in blood and tumor was significantly higher in malignant thyroid tumors than in benign nodules.

This clone showed up many times. Its antigen is as yet unknown. Thyroid surgery was preceded by no treatment in any patient. In the original workflow: Clinicopathological groups of papillary thyroid cancer showed CDR3 differences that were used to build a distant-metastasis classifier. With MiXCR, TCRdb called clones anew from the PCR reads. The V and J calls come from TCRdb's annotation, not from the publication. The table includes about 40,000 clones, 9.5% to 12% detected once. V trimming: 2 bases; J trimming: 5 bases; junction bases outside the gene matches: 7. The CDR3 is 15 residues long. Germline loops: CDR1 SGHTA, CDR2 FQGTGA.

V usage is TRBV7-3 and J usage is TRBJ2-5; 8 bases map to TRBD2. The sequencing sample was made of blood. The origin of this receptor is a female donor with papillary thyroid cancer or a benign thyroid nodule (not recorded which). Some clones in this sample may be carry-over from other donors' samples. In DNA, the CDR3 is TGTGCCAGCAGCTTAGCGGGAGGCCTCCTGGAGACCCAGTACTTC. Its translation: CASSLAGGLLETQYF. Looking up the rest from reference TRBV7-3 and TRBJ2-5 gives the full variable domain: GAGVSQTPSNKVTEKGKYVELRCDPISGHTALYWYRQSLGQGPEFLIYFQGTGAADDSGLPNDRFFAVRPEGSVSTLKIQRTERGDSAVYLCASSLAGGLLETQYFGPGTRLLVL.